These 10 T cell receptor beta chains were all obtained from the same sample, sequenced in a study of shared clonotypes between healthy human individuals. Data came from immunoSEQ multiplex PCR; TCRdb stores just in-frame clones and leaves some out. The table records almost 700,000 clones, about 90% of them present only once. Naive CD8 cells comprised CD45RO-negative, CCR7-positively selected cells, excluding terminally differentiated effector memory CD45RA+ cells. The sample taken for sequencing was naive CD8+ T cells sorted from blood. The receptor set was obtained from a man in his thirties or forties in good health.

V usage is TRBV6-5 and J usage is TRBJ2-1; D remains unclear. Trimming took off 6 bases at V and 0 bases at J, with 12 bases between the two ends. Germline V CDR1 and CDR2: MNHEY, SVGAGI. The CDR3 is 15 residues long. CDR3 loop: CASSPLRSSYNEQFF. The CDR3 DNA sequence: TGTGCCAGCAGCCCCCTTCGTAGCTCCTACAATGAGCAGTTCTTC.

The V gene is TRBV27, the J gene TRBJ1-1; D not resolved. Germline V gives CDR1 MNHEY, CDR2 SMNVEV (reference sequence). The V end was cut by 9 bases, the J end by 3 bases, with 11 bases between. The CDR3 consists of 12 residues. The CDR3 coding sequence is TGTGCCAGTTCACGCAGGCACACTGAAGCTTTCTTT. It translates to CASSRRHTEAFF.

The genes are TRBV27 and TRBJ2-3, with TRBD2 matching 9 bases. Per the germline V gene, CDR1 is MNHEY and CDR2 is SMNVEV (reference sequence). The ends lost 6 bases at V and 0 bases at J; junction bases unmatched: 7. This CDR3 contains 16 residues. The CDR3 region is CASRLTSGPSTDTQYF. In nucleotides, the CDR3 is TGTGCCAGCAGGCTGACTAGCGGTCCGAGCACAGATACGCAGTATTTT.

This clone was observed a handful of times. The chain combines TRBV28 with TRBJ1-2; D may be TRBD1 (6 bases). The CDR3 runs to 12 residues. V was trimmed by 4 bases and J by 8 bases, leaving 11 bases between them. CDR1 is MDHEN, CDR2 SYDVKM, per germline. CDR3 amino acids: CASSSADRGYTF. CDR3 bases: TGTGCCAGCAGTTCCGCGGACAGAGGCTACACCTTC.

This clone was observed a handful of times. This chain links TRBV5-6 with TRBJ1-2; TRBD1 is a possible D gene (6 bases). V lost 0 bases, J lost 3 bases, and 9 bases lay in between. There are 14 residues in the CDR3. Germline V CDR1 and CDR2: SGHDT, YYEEEE. The CDR3 sequence is CASSLGTDYYGYTF. In DNA form, the CDR3 reads TGTGCCAGCAGCTTGGGGACAGACTACTATGGCTACACCTTC.

V and J are TRBV5-1 and TRBJ2-3; 11 nucleotides line up with TRBD1. Germline assignment: CDR1 SGHRS and CDR2 YFSETQ. Trimming took 1 base from V and 2 from J; bases not matched to a gene: 3. The CDR3 sequence is 16 residues long. The CDR3 DNA reads as TGCGCCAGCAGCTTGTGGGGACAGGGGGTCACAGATACGCAGTATTTT. It is translated as CASSLWGQGVTDTQYF.

V and J are TRBV19 and TRBJ2-1; TRBD2 is a possible D gene (5 bases). V was pared by 9 bases and J by 8 bases, with 20 bases between. CDR1 is LNHDA and CDR2 is SQIVND in the germline V gene (reference sequence). The CDR3 runs to 14 residues. DNA of the CDR3: TGTGCCAGCTCACCGGGATCCCTCCCCGATGAGCAGTTCTTC. Protein: CASSPGSLPDEQFF.

The chain combines TRBV28 with TRBJ1-1; 11 nucleotides line up with TRBD1. CDR1 is MDHEN and CDR2 is SYDVKM in the germline V gene. V gave up 9 bases and J gave up 0 bases; unmatched junction bases: 9. The CDR3 contains 16 residues. Written as DNA, the CDR3 is TGTGCCAGTAGACACCGGGACAGGGGGTTGAACACTGAAGCTTTCTTT. This gives the protein CASRHRDRGLNTEAFF.

The chain is built from TRBV7-9 and TRBJ2-5, with D perhaps TRBD2 (5 bases). The CDR3 totals 17 residues. Germline CDR1 SEHNR, CDR2 FQNEAQ (reference sequence). V lost 7 bases to trimming and J lost 2 bases, with 23 bases between them. The CDR3: CASTALIADYRQETQYF. In nucleotides, the CDR3 is TGTGCCAGCACCGCTTTGATTGCTGACTACCGGCAAGAGACCCAGTACTTC.

The chain combines TRBV13 with TRBJ2-7, with D tentatively TRBD2 (5 bases). Trimming pared 4 bases from V and 3 bases from J, leaving 13 bases between. Per germline, CDR1 PRHDT and CDR2 FYEKMQ (reference sequence). The CDR3 loop spans 14 amino acids. The DNA of the CDR3 is TGTGCCAGCAGCTCTCGACTACCCCACTACGAGCAGTACTTC. Its translation: CASSSRLPHYEQYF. The complete variable domain, with remaining parts taken from reference TRBV13 and TRBJ2-7, reads AAGVIQSPRHLIKEKRETATLKCYPIPRHDTVYWYQQGPGQDPQFLISFYEKMQSDKGSIPDRFSAQQFSDYHSELNMSSLELGDSALYFCASSSRLPHYEQYFGPGTRLTVT.